This paragraph covers one TCR beta chain sequence. The junction had 17 bases not matched to a gene; V was cut back by 1 base and J by 2 bases. The germline gives CDR1 SGHNT, CDR2 YYREEE (reference sequence). This CDR3 contains 20 residues. This entry is derived from a study of OX40 agonist ivuxolimab in advanced cancers. TCRdb's copy holds only in-frame clones and misses some; the assay was immunoSEQ multiplex PCR. The sample includes about 69,000 clones, about 84% seen only once; the top ten take over 5%. This TCR was sampled from an adult with an advanced solid tumor such as melanoma, head and neck, liver or kidney cancer. The source material was CD4+ or CD8+ T cells sorted from blood, sampled in a trial of the OX40 agonist ivuxolimab. This chain links TRBV5-4 with TRBJ1-4; 7 bases agree with TRBD1. The CDR3 loop reads CASSLWRAGGTTPTNEKLFF. The CDR3 nucleotides are TGTGCCAGCAGCTTGTGGCGGGCAGGGGGAACCACTCCTACTAATGAAAAACTGTTTTTT.